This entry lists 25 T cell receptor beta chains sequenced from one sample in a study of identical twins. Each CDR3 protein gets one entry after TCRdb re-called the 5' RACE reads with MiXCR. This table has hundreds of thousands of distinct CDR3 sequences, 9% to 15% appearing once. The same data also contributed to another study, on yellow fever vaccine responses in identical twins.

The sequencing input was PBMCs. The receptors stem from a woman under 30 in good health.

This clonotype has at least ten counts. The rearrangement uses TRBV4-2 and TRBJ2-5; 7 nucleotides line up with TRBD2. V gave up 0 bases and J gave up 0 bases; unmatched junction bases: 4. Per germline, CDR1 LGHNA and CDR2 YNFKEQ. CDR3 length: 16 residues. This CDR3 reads CASSQEGLADQETQYF. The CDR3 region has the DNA TGTGCCAGCAGCCAAGAGGGGCTAGCGGACCAAGAGACCCAGTACTTC.

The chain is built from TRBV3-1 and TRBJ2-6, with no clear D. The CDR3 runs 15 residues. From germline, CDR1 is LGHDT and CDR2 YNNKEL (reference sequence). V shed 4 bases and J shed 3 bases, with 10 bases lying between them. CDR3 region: CASSRPGRGANVLTF. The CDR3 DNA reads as TGTGCCAGCAGCCGCCCGGGCCGTGGGGCCAACGTCCTGACTTTC.

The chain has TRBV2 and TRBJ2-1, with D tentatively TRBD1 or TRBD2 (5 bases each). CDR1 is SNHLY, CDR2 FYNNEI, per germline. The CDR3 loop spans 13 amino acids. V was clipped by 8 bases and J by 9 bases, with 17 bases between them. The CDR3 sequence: CASYTVGTLEQFF. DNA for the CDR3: TGTGCCAGCTATACGGTAGGGACCCTTGAGCAGTTCTTC.

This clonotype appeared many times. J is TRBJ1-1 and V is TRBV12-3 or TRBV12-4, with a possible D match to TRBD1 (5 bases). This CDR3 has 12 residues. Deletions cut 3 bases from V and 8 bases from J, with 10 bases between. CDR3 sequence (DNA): TGTGCCAGCAGTTTTCGGGGGGAAGAAGCTTTCTTT. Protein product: CASSFRGEEAFF.

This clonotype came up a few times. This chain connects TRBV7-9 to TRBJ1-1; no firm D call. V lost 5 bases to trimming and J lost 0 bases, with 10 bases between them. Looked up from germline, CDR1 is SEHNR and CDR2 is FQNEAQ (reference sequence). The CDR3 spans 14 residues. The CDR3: CASSRSVLNTEAFF. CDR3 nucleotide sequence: TGTGCCAGCAGCCGCTCAGTCCTGAACACTGAAGCTTTCTTT.

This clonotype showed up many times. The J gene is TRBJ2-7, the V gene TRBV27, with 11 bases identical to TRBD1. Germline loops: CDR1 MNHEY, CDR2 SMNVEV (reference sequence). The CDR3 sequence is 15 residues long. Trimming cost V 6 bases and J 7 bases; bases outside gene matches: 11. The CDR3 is CASSKGGTGGGEQYV. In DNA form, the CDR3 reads TGTGCCAGCAGCAAAGGGGGGACAGGGGGTGGAGAGCAGTACGTC.

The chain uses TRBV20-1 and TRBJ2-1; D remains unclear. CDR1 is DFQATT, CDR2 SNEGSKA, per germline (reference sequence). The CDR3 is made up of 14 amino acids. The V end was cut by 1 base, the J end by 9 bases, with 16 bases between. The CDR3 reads CSARGSRKGGEQFF. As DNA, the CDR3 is TGCAGTGCTAGAGGTTCTAGAAAGGGTGGTGAGCAGTTCTTC.

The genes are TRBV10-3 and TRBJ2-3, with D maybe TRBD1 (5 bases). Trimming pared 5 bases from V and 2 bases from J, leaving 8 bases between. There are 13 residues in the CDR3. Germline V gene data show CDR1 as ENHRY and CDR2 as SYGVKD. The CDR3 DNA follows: TGTGCCATCAGTACAGGATTCACAGATACGCAGTATTTT. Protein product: CAISTGFTDTQYF.

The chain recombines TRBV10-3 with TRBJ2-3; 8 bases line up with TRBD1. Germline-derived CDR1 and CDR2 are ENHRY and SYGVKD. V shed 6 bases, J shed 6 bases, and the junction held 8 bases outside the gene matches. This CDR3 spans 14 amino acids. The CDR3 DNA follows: TGTGCCATCAGCGGACAGGGTTTTTGGGATACGCAGTATTTT. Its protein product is CAISGQGFWDTQYF.

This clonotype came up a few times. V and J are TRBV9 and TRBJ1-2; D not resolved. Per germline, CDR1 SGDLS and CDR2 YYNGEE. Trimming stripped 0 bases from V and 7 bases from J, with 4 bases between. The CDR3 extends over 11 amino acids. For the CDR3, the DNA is TGTGCCAGCAGCGTAGGAGGTGGCTACACCTTC. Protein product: CASSVGGGYTF.

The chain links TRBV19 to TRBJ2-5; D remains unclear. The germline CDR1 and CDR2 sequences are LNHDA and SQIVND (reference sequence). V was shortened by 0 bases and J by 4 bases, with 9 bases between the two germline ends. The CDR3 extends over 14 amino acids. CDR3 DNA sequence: TGTGCCAGTAGTATAGATCAGTATGGAGAGACCCAGTACTTC. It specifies CASSIDQYGETQYF.

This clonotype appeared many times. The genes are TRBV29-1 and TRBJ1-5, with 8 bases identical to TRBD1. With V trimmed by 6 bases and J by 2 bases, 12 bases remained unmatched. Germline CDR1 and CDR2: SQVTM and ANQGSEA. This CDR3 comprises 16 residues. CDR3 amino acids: CSVSDRAASGNQPQHF. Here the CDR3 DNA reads TGCAGCGTATCGGACAGGGCGGCGTCTGGCAATCAGCCCCAGCATTTT. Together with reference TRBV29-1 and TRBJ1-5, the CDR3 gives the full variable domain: SAVISQKPSRDICQRGTSLTIQCQVDSQVTMMFWYRQQPGQSLTLIATANQGSEATYESGFVIDKFPISRPNLTFSTLTVSNMSPEDSSIYLCSVSDRAASGNQPQHFGDGTRLSIL.

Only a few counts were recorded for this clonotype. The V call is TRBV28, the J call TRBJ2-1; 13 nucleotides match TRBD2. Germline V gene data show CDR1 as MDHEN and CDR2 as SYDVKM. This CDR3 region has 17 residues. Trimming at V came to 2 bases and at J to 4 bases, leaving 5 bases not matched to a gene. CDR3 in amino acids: CASSLPTSGRSYNEQFF. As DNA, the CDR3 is TGTGCCAGCAGTTTACCGACTAGCGGGAGGTCTTACAATGAGCAGTTCTTC.

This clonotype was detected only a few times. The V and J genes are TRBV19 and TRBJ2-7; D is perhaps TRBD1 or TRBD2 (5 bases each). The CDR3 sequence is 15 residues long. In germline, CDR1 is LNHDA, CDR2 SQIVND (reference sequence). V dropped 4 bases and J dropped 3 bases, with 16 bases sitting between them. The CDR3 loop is CASSTSPGPNYEQYV. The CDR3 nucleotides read TGTGCCAGTAGTACTTCTCCGGGACCAAACTACGAGCAGTACGTC.

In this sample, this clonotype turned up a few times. DNA for the CDR3: TGCAGTGCTAGGGCCTGGCAGGGGAGTCGCCTAGCGGGGGAAGATACGCAGTATTTT. The encoded protein is CSARAWQGSRLAGEDTQYF. This chain connects TRBV20-1 to TRBJ2-3; 10 nucleotides match TRBD2. CDR1 is DFQATT and CDR2 is SNEGSKA in the germline V gene (reference sequence). The trim removed 3 bases at V and 5 bases at J, leaving 20 bases unmatched. CDR3 length: 19 amino acids.

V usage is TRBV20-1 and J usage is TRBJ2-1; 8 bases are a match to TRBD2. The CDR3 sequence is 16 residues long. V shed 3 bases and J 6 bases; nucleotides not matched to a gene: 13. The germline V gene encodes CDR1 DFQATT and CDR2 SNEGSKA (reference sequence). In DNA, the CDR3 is TGCAGTGCTAGCGGGGGGGCTTTATCTGGGCTCAATGAGCAGTTCTTC. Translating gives CSASGGALSGLNEQFF.

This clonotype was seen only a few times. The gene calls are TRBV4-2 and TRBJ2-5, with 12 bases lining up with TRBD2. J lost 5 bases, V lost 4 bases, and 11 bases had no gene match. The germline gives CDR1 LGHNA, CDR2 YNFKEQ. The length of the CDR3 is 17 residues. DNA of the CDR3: TGTGCCAGCAGCCCGACGACGACTAGCGGGAGTAGGGAGACCCAGTACTTC. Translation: CASSPTTTSGSRETQYF.

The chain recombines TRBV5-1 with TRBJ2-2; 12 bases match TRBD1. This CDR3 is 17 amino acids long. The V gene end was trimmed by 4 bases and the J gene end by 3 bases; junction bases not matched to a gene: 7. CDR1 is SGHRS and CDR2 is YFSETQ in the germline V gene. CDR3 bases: TGCGCCAGCAGCCCGGGACAGGGGGCGCCGGACACCGGGGAGCTGTTTTTT. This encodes CASSPGQGAPDTGELFF.

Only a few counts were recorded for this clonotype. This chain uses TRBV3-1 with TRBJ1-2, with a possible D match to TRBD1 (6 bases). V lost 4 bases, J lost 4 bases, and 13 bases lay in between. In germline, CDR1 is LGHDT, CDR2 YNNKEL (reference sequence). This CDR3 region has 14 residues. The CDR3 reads CASSRRQVLYGYTF. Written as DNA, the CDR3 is TGTGCCAGCAGCCGACGACAGGTTCTCTATGGCTACACCTTC.

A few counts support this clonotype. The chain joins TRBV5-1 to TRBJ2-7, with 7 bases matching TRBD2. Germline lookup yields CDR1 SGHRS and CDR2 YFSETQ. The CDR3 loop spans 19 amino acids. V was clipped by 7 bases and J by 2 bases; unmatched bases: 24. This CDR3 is CASRTLGTNSETGPYEQYV. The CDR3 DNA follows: TGCGCCAGCCGAACTCTCGGGACTAACAGTGAGACGGGGCCCTACGAGCAGTACGTC.

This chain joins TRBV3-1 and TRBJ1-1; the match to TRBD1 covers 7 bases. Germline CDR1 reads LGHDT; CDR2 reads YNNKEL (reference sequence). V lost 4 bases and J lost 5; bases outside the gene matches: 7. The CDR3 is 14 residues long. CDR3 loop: CASSPIQGLTEAFF. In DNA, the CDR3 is TGTGCCAGCAGCCCCATACAGGGGTTGACTGAAGCTTTCTTT.

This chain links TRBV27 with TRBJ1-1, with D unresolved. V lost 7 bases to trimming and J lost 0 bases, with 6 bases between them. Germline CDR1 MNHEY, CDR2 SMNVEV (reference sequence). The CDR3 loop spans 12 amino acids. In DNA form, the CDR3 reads TGTGCCAGCAAGTTCATGAACACTGAAGCTTTCTTT. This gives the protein CASKFMNTEAFF.

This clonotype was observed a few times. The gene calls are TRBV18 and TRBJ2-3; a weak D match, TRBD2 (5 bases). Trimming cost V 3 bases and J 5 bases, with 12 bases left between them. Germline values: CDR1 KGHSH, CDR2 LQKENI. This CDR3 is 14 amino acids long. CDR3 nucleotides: TGTGCCAGCTCACCGGTCACTAGGGAAGATACGCAGTATTTT. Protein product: CASSPVTREDTQYF.

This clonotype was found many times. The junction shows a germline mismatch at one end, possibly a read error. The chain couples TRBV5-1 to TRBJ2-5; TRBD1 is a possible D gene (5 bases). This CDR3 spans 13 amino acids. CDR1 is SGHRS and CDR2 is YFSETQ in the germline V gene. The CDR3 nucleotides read TGTGCCAGCAGCCCCCAGGGACAAGAGACCCAGTACTTC. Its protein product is CASSPQGQETQYF.

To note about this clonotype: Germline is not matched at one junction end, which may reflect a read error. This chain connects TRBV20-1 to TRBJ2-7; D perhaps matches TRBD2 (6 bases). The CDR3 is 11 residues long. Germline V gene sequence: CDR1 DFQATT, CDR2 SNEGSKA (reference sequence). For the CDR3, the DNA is TGCAGTGCTAGTCCACTCCGGGACTCCTTCTTC. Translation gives CSASPLRDSFF.